This TCR beta chain came from a study of breast tumors, draining lymph nodes, adjacent tissues. The lymph nodes were axillary draining lymph nodes from breast cancer patients. General study findings and limits: Tumor TCR diversity was below lymph nodes but above nontumor tissue.

The CDR3 is 14 residues long. V shed 8 bases and J shed 0 bases, with 15 bases lying between them. Germline CDR1 and CDR2: DFQATT and SNEGSKA (reference sequence). This clonotype was picked up many times. What it recognizes is unknown. TCRdb itself ran the multiplex PCR reads through MiXCR, one entry per CDR3 protein. The sample shows tens of thousands of distinct CDR3 sequences, approximately 30% of them seen only once. The source material was axillary lymph node tissue. This chain links TRBV20-1 with TRBJ2-3; possibly TRBD2 for D (5 bases). This clonotype was obtained from a female donor with breast cancer. Some clones in this sample may be carry-over from other donors' samples. CDR3 sequence (DNA): TGCAGTCGGGATACAGCGGATAGCACAGATACGCAGTATTTT. Protein sequence: CSRDTADSTDTQYF.